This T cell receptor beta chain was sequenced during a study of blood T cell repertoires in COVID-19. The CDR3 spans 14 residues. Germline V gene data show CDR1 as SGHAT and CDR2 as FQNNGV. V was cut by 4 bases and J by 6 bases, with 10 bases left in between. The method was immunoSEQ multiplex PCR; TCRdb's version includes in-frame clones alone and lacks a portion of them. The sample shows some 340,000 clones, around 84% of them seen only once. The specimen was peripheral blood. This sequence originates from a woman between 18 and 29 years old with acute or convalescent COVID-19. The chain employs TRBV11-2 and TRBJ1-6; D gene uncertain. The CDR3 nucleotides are TGTGCCAGCAGCTCGTCGACTGTTAATTCACCCCTCCACTTT. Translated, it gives CASSSSTVNSPLHF.